In its sample, the clone carrying this T cell receptor beta chain was seen many times. Its antigen remains unidentified. The sample belongs to a study of blood T cells in healthy people across ages. Whole-study findings and limits: TCR beta diversity tracked closely with naive T cell percentage.

Sample-barcoded 5' priming and a J-beta primer mix drove a second PCR of about 6 to 12 cycles. TCRdb fed the 5' RACE reads into MiXCR, producing one record per CDR3 protein. The sample carries roughly 1.7 million distinct CDR3 sequences, 30% to 40% recorded once. The germline gives CDR1 MGHRA, CDR2 YSYEKL. Trimming shortened V by 4 bases and J by 7 bases, and 13 bases separated the two germline ends. CDR3 size: 13 residues. The sequenced sample consisted of blood. This clonotype was sampled from a woman in her 30s in good health. The V and J genes are TRBV4-1 and TRBJ1-1, with D uncertain. CDR3 in amino acids: CASSPMSGGEAFF. The DNA for the CDR3 is TGCGCCAGCAGCCCTATGTCGGGCGGTGAAGCTTTCTTT.